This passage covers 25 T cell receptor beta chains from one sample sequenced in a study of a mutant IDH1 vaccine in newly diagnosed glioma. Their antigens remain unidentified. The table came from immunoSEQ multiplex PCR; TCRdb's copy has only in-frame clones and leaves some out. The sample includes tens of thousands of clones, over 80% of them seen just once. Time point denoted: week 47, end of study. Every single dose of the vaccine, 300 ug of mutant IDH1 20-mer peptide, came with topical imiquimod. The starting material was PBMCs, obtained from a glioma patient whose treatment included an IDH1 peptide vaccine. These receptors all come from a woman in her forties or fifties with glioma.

DNA of the CDR3: TGTGCCTGGAGCCTCGGACAGGGCTACGAGCAGTACTTC. It specifies CAWSLGQGYEQYF. The rearrangement joins TRBV30 to TRBJ2-7; 8 bases are a match to TRBD1. The V segment lost 3 bases and the J segment 3 bases; nucleotides outside the gene matches: 4. Germline CDR1 GTSNPN, CDR2 SVGIG (reference sequence). The length of the CDR3 is 13 residues.

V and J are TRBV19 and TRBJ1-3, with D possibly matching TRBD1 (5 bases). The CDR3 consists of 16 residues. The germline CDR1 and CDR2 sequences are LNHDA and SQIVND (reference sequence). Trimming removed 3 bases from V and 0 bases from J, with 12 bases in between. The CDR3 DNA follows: TGTGCCAGTAGTATGTCAGGGCACCTCTCTGGAAACACCATATATTTT. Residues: CASSMSGHLSGNTIYF.

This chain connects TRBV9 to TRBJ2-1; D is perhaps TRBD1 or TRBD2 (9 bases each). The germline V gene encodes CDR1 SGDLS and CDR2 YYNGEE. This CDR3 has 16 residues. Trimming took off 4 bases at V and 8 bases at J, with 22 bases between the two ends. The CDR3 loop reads CASSMRGGQGGDEQFF. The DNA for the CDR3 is TGTGCCAGCAGCATGCGGGGGGGACAGGGCGGCGATGAGCAGTTCTTC. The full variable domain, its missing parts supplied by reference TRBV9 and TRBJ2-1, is DSGVTQTPKHLITATGQRVTLRCSPRSGDLSVYWYQQSLDQGLQFLIQYYNGEERAKGNILERFSAQQFPDLHSELNLSSLELGDSALYFCASSMRGGQGGDEQFFGPGTRLTVL.

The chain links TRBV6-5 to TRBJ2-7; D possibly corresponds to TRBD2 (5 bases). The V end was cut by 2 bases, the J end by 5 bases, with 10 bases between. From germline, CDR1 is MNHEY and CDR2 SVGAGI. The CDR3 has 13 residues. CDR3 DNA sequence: TGTGCCAGCAGTTACGCCAGGAGGAACGAGCAGTACTTC. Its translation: CASSYARRNEQYF.

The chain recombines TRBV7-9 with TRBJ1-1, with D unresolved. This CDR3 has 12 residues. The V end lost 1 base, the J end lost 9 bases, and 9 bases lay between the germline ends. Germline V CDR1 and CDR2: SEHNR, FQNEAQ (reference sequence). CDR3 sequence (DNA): TGTGCCAGCAGCTTAGACAATCTTCAAGCTTTCTTT. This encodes CASSLDNLQAFF.

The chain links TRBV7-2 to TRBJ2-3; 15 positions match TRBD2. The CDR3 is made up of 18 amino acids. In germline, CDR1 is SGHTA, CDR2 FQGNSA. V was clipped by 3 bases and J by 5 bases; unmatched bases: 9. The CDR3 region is CASSFGLAGGKRRDTQYF. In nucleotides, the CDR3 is TGTGCCAGCAGCTTCGGACTAGCGGGGGGGAAAAGGAGAGATACGCAGTATTTT.

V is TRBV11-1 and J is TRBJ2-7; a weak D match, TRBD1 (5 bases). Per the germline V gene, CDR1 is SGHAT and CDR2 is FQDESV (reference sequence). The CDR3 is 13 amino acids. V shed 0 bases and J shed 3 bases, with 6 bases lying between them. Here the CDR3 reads CASSLARDYEQYF. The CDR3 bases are TGTGCCAGCAGCTTAGCCAGGGACTACGAGCAGTACTTC.

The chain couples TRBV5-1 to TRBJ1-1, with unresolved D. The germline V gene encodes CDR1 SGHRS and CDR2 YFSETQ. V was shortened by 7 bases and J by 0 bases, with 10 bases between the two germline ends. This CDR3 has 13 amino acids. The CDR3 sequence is CASRRTLNTEAFF. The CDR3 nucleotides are TGCGCCAGCCGCCGGACCCTGAACACTGAAGCTTTCTTT.

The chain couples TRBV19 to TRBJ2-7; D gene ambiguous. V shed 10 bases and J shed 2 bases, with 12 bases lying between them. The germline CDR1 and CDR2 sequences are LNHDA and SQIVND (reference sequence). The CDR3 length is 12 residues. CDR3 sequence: CATRDEAYEQYF. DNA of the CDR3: TGTGCCACCCGAGACGAGGCCTACGAGCAGTACTTC.

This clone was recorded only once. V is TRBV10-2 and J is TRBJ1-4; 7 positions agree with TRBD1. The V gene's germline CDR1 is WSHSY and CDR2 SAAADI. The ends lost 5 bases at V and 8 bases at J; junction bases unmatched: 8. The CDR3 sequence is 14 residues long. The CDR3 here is CASSFNGQDEKLFF. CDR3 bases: TGCGCCAGCAGTTTCAACGGACAGGACGAAAAACTGTTTTTT.

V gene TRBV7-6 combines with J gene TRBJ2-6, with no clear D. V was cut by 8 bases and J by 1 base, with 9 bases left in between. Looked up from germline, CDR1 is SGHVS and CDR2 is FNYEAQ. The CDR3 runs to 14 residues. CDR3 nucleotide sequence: TGTGCCAGCTTCCCGGAGTCTGGGGCCAACGTCCTGACTTTC. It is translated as CASFPESGANVLTF. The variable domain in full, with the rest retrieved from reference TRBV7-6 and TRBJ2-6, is GAGVSQSPRYKVTKRGQDVALRCDPISGHVSLYWYRQALGQGPEFLTYFNYEAQQDKSGLPNDRFSAERPEGSISTLTIQRTEQRDSAMYRCASFPESGANVLTFGAGSRLTVL.

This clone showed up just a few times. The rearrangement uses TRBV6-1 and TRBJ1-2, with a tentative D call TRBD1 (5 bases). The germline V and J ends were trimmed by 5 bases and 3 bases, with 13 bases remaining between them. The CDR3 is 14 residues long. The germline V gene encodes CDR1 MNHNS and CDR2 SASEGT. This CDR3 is CASSTGQGYYGYTF. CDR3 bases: TGTGCCAGCAGTACCGGTCAGGGCTACTATGGCTACACCTTC.

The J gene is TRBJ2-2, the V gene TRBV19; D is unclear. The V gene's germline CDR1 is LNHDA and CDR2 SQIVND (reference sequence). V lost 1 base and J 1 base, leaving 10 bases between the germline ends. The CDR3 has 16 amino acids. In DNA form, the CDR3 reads TGTGCCAGTAGTATAGTGGGCAGCCAGAACACCGGGGAGCTGTTTTTT. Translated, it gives CASSIVGSQNTGELFF.

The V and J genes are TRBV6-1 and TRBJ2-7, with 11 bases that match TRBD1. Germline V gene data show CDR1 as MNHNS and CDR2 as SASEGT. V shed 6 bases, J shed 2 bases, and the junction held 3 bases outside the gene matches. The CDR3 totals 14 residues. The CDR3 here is CASRDRGLTYEQYF. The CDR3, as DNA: TGTGCCAGCAGGGACAGGGGGCTTACCTACGAGCAGTACTTC.

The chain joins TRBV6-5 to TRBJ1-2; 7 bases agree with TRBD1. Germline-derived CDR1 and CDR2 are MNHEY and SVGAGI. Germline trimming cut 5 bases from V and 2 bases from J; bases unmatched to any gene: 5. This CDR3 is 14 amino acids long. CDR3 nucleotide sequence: TGTGCCAGCAGTCGGACAGGACCAAACTATGGCTACACCTTC. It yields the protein CASSRTGPNYGYTF.

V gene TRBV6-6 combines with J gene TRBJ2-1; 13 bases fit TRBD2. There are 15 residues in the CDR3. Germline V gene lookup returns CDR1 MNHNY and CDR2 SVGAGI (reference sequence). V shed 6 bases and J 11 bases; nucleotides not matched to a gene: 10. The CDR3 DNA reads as TGTGCCAGCAGCTCCGGACTAGCGGGGGCTTCCCAGCAGTTCTTC. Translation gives CASSSGLAGASQQFF.

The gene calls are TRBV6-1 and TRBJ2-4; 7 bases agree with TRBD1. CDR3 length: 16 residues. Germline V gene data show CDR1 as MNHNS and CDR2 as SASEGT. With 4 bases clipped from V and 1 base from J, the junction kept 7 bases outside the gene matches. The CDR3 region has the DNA TGTGCCAGCAGTGGCTTACAGGGGTTGGCCAAAAACATTCAGTACTTC. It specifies CASSGLQGLAKNIQYF.

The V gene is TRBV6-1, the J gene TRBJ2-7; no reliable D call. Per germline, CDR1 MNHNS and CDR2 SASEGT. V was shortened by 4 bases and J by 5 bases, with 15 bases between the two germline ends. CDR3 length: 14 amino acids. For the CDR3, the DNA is TGTGCCAGCAGTGCCATGGCCGATCGGCACGAGCAGTACTTC. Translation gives CASSAMADRHEQYF.

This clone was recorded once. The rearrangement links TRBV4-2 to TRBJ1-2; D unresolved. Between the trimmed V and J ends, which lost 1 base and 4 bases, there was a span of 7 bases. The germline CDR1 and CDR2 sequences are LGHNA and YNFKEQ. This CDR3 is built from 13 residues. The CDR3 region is CASSQAWSYGYTF. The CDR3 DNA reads TGTGCCAGCAGCCAAGCGTGGAGCTATGGCTACACCTTC.

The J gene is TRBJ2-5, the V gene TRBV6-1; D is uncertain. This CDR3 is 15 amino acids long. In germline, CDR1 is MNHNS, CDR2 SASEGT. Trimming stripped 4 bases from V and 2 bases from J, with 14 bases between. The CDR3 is CASSVVPGIQETQYF. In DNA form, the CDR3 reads TGTGCCAGCAGTGTCGTCCCAGGCATTCAAGAGACCCAGTACTTC.

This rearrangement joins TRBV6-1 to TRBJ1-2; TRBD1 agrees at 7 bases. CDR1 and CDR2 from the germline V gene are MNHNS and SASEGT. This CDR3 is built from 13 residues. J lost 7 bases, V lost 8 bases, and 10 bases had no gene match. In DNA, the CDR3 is TGTGCCAGCTTAGACCGGCAGGGGGGTGGCTACACCTTC. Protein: CASLDRQGGGYTF.

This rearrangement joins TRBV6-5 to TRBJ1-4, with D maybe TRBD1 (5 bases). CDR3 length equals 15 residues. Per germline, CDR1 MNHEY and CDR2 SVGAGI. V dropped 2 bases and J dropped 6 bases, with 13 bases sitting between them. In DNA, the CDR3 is TGTGCCAGCAGTTACCAAGGGGAGGGGTATGAAAAACTGTTTTTT. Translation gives CASSYQGEGYEKLFF.

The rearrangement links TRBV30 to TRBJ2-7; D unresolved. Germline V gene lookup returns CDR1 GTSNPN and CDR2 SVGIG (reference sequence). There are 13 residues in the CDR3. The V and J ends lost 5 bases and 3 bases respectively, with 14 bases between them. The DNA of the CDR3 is TGTGCCTGGGCTCCGTTCGGCAACTACGAGCAGTACTTC. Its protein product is CAWAPFGNYEQYF.

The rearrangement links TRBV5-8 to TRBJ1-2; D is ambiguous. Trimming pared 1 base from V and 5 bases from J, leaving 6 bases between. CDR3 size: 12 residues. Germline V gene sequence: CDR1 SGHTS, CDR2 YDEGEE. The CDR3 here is CASSLRAYGYTF. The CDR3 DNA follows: TGTGCCAGCAGCTTGAGGGCTTATGGCTACACCTTC.

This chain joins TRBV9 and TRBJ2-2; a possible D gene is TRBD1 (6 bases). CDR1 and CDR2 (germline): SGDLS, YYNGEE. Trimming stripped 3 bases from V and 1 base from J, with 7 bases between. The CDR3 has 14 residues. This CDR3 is CASSGGQNTGELFF. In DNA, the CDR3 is TGTGCCAGCAGCGGGGGACAGAACACCGGGGAGCTGTTTTTT.